The following is a T cell receptor beta chain sequence with its context. The antigen is unknown. The data stem from a study of T cells after posttransplantation cyclophosphamide. Deletions cut 0 bases from V and 3 bases from J, with 14 bases between. CDR1 and CDR2 from the germline V gene are LGHNA and YSLEER. CDR3 size: 17 residues. Study-level points and caveats: Donor-recipient repertoire similarity was low at 1-2 months, rising over year one.

Peripheral blood was collected from the related graft donor on the marrow donation day. Clones were read by immunoSEQ multiplex PCR, and TCRdb kept only the in-frame ones, dropping some. In the table there are over 3,000 clones, roughly 70% of which are singletons. The TCR was taken from a man aged 50 or older. The genes are TRBV4-3 and TRBJ2-2; D is perhaps TRBD1 (6 bases). The sequencing sample was made of memory CD8+ T cells sorted from blood. The CDR3 sequence is CASSQDLFRGYTGELFF. In DNA, the CDR3 is TGCGCCAGCAGCCAAGATCTGTTCAGGGGATACACCGGGGAGCTGTTTTTT.